The rows below give T cell receptor beta chains drawn from one sample of a study of T cells in Graves' hyperthyroidism and ophthalmopathy. One entry per CDR3 protein results from TCRdb running MiXCR on the multiplex PCR reads. The sample yields 500,000 to 650,000 distinct CDR3 sequences, under 20% seen once. Sequencing used blood. These receptors all come from a woman aged 18-35 years with Graves' ophthalmopathy. Both conserved end residues are part of each CDR3. A D gene is named only where the DNA matches it firmly. Some rows have no size entry. The others give once, few or many, or a class for an expanded clone.

V: TRBV24-1
size: many
J: TRBJ2-7
D: TRBD1
CDR3: CATSDSGTGGEQYF
DNA: TGTGCCACCAGTGACTCCGGGACAGGGGGCGAGCAGTACTTC

V: TRBV10-1
size: few
J: TRBJ1-2
D: .
CDR3: CASSESYNSLGVGYTF
DNA: TGCGCCAGCAGTGAGTCCTATAACTCACTCGGAGTCGGCTACACCTTC

V: TRBV6-5
size: many
J: TRBJ2-5
D: .
CDR3: CASSYGSSVGETQYF
DNA: TGTGCCAGCAGTTACGGCTCATCGGTAGGAGAGACCCAGTACTTC

V: TRBV27
size: many
J: TRBJ2-7
D: TRBD1
CDR3: CASSSSGTGKGYEQYF
DNA: TGTGCCAGCAGTTCCTCCGGGACAGGGAAGGGCTACGAGCAGTACTTC

V: TRBV28
size: many
J: TRBJ2-2
D: .
CDR3: CASSTRGTGELFF
DNA: TGTGCCAGCAGTACCCGGGGCACCGGGGAGCTGTTTTTT

V: TRBV11-3
size: .
J: TRBJ2-3
D: TRBD2
CDR3: CASSLQTSGGDTQYF
DNA: TGTGCCAGCAGCTTACAGACTAGCGGTGGAGATACGCAGTATTTT

V: TRBV5-6
size: few
J: TRBJ1-1
D: .
CDR3: CASSFAFGTEAFF
DNA: TGTGCCAGCAGCTTCGCCTTTGGCACTGAAGCTTTCTTT

V: TRBV12-3/TRBV12-4
size: many
J: TRBJ2-1
D: .
CDR3: CASTSDSSNEQFF
DNA: TGTGCCAGCACGTCGGACAGTTCCAATGAGCAGTTCTTC

V: TRBV20-1
size: .
J: TRBJ2-1
D: .
CDR3: CSARDQDNEQFF
DNA: TGCAGTGCTAGAGATCAAGACAATGAGCAGTTCTTC

V: TRBV20-1
size: .
J: TRBJ2-5
D: TRBD2
CDR3: CSARDRAGEQETQYF
DNA: TGCAGTGCTAGAGATCGGGCGGGAGAACAAGAGACCCAGTACTTC

V: TRBV12-3/TRBV12-4
size: many
J: TRBJ1-6
D: TRBD1
CDR3: CASSPTGNSPLHF
DNA: TGTGCCAGCAGTCCGACAGGGAATTCACCCCTCCACTTT

V: TRBV4-1
size: .
J: TRBJ2-5
D: .
CDR3: CASSHGRTEQETQYF
DNA: TGCGCCAGCAGCCACGGTCGGACAGAGCAAGAGACCCAGTACTTC

V: TRBV10-3
size: many
J: TRBJ2-1
D: .
CDR3: CAISESEGRYNEQFF
DNA: TGTGCCATCAGTGAGTCCGAGGGCCGATACAATGAGCAGTTCTTC

V: TRBV20-1
size: many
J: TRBJ2-1
D: .
CDR3: CSAALGRDSYEQFF
DNA: TGCAGTGCAGCCCTGGGACGGGATTCTTATGAGCAGTTCTTC

V: TRBV7-3
size: many
J: TRBJ2-1
D: .
CDR3: CASSLGHTGVNEQFF
DNA: TGTGCCAGCAGCTTAGGACACACTGGGGTCAATGAGCAGTTCTTC

V: TRBV11-2
size: many
J: TRBJ2-1
D: .
CDR3: CASSFGTSTNEQFF
DNA: TGTGCCAGCAGCTTCGGGACTTCTACCAATGAGCAGTTCTTC

V: TRBV19
size: few
J: TRBJ2-7
D: TRBD1
CDR3: CASEDRTYEQYF
DNA: TGTGCCAGTGAGGACAGGACCTACGAGCAGTACTTC

V: TRBV2
size: many
J: TRBJ1-5
D: .
CDR3: CASSARGTSNQPQHF
DNA: TGTGCCAGCAGTGCCAGGGGAACGAGCAATCAGCCCCAGCATTTT

V: TRBV28
size: many
J: TRBJ2-7
D: TRBD1
CDR3: CASGTGVLYEQYF
DNA: TGTGCCAGTGGAACAGGGGTACTGTACGAGCAGTACTTC

V: TRBV20-1
size: .
J: TRBJ1-5
D: TRBD1
CDR3: CSTRDRENQPQHF
DNA: TGCAGTACCCGGGACAGAGAAAATCAGCCCCAGCATTTT

V: TRBV20-1
size: many
J: TRBJ1-1
D: .
CDR3: CSAGRSEAFF
DNA: TGCAGTGCCGGGAGGTCTGAAGCTTTCTTT

V: TRBV7-9
size: many
J: TRBJ2-3
D: TRBD2
CDR3: CASSPGAGGYTDTQYF
DNA: TGTGCCAGCAGCCCGGGGGCGGGAGGATACACAGATACGCAGTATTTT

V: TRBV2
size: .
J: TRBJ2-3
D: .
CDR3: CASSENSVLTDTQYF
DNA: TGTGCCAGCAGTGAAAATTCCGTCCTCACAGATACGCAGTATTTT

V: TRBV14
size: .
J: TRBJ2-1
D: .
CDR3: CASSQVDGGYNEQFF
DNA: TGTGCCAGCAGCCAAGTCGACGGGGGTTACAATGAGCAGTTCTTC

V: TRBV5-5
size: many
J: TRBJ2-1
D: TRBD1
CDR3: CASSLQGATYNEQFF
DNA: TGTGCCAGCAGCTTACAGGGGGCCACCTACAATGAGCAGTTCTTC

V: TRBV11-2
size: few
J: TRBJ1-4
D: .
CDR3: CASSPREANEKLFF
DNA: TGTGCCAGCAGCCCGCGGGAGGCTAATGAAAAACTGTTTTTT

V: TRBV7-7
size: .
J: TRBJ2-2
D: .
CDR3: CASSLDRSGELFF
DNA: TGTGCTAGCAGCTTAGATCGGTCCGGGGAGCTGTTTTTT

V: TRBV6-5
size: .
J: TRBJ2-5
D: TRBD2
CDR3: CASSYSLERLAGGVDF
DNA: TGTGCCAGCAGTTACTCCTTGGAGAGACTAGCGGGAGGAGTGGACTTC

V: TRBV6-1
size: .
J: TRBJ2-5
D: .
CDR3: CASSLRKGEETQYF
DNA: TGTGCCAGCAGCCTCAGGAAAGGAGAAGAGACCCAGTACTTC

V: TRBV5-6
size: .
J: TRBJ1-1
D: TRBD1
CDR3: CASSFGQGASEAFF
DNA: TGTGCCAGCAGCTTCGGCCAGGGGGCTTCTGAAGCTTTCTTT

V: TRBV7-8
size: many
J: TRBJ2-1
D: .
CDR3: CASSLDTTPSSYNEQFF
DNA: TGTGCCAGCAGCTTAGACACGACACCGAGCTCCTACAATGAGCAGTTCTTC

V: TRBV20-1
size: .
J: TRBJ2-7
D: .
CDR3: CSASGGAGDEQYF
DNA: TGCAGTGCTTCAGGGGGGGCCGGGGACGAGCAGTACTTC

V: TRBV10-1
size: many
J: TRBJ2-7
D: TRBD1
CDR3: CASSEDRGREQYF
DNA: TGCGCCAGCAGTGAGGACAGGGGAAGAGAGCAGTACTTC

V: TRBV28
size: many
J: TRBJ2-1
D: .
CDR3: CASTGTPPYNEQFF
DNA: TGTGCCAGCACCGGGACACCCCCCTACAATGAGCAGTTCTTC

V: TRBV12-3/TRBV12-4
size: many
J: TRBJ1-1
D: .
CDR3: CASSLGGIPQNTEAFF
DNA: TGTGCCAGCAGTTTAGGGGGGATTCCCCAGAACACTGAAGCTTTCTTT

V: TRBV2
size: many
J: TRBJ1-2
D: TRBD1
CDR3: CASTKTGVNYGYTF
DNA: TGTGCCAGCACCAAGACAGGGGTCAACTATGGCTACACCTTC